This T cell receptor beta chain was identified during a study of blood T cell repertoires in COVID-19. Study-level information: Italy, Spain and the United States were the sources of the convalescent and acute COVID-19 samples.

With 10 bases clipped from V and 4 bases from J, the junction kept 10 bases outside the gene matches. CDR3 size: 15 residues. The germline V gene has CDR1 SGDLS and CDR2 YYNGEE. Generated by immunoSEQ multiplex PCR, the TCRdb table keeps only in-frame clones and is missing some. The sample lists about 26,000 clones, approximately 64% occurring once. This clone is termed medium-sized. This TCR was recovered from a man in his sixties with active or convalescent COVID-19. The chain has TRBV9 and TRBJ1-6, with 8 bases identical to TRBD1. Specimen: peripheral blood. The CDR3 DNA is TGTGCCTCCAGCAGGGGGCGCATTTATAATTCACCCCTCCACTTT. This gives the protein CASSRGRIYNSPLHF.